These 14 T cell receptor beta chains were all obtained from the same sample, sequenced in a study of blood T cell repertoires in COVID-19. Here immunoSEQ multiplex PCR was the method, and the copy in TCRdb shows in-frame clones only, minus some. The repertoire has about 360,000 clones, about 88% of them found once; the top ten carry about 3%. The sequencing input was peripheral blood. The receptors were gathered from a human donor in a cohort sampled during active COVID-19.

This chain uses TRBV30 with TRBJ1-2; 8 bases are shared with TRBD1. Germline V gene sequence: CDR1 GTSNPN, CDR2 SVGIG (reference sequence). The ends lost 1 base at V and 8 bases at J; junction bases unmatched: 15. This CDR3 contains 16 residues. CDR3 nucleotide sequence: TGTGCCTGGAGTGCTACCAACCGGGACAGGCGGATAGGCTACACCTTC. Protein: CAWSATNRDRRIGYTF.

The CDR3 DNA is TGTGCCAGTAGTGATGGAACTAGCTTGCCCGAGCAGTACTTC. Its protein is CASSDGTSLPEQYF. The chain recombines TRBV19 with TRBJ2-7, with D possibly TRBD2 on 6 matching bases. The CDR3 is 14 residues long. Germline lookup yields CDR1 LNHDA and CDR2 SQIVND (reference sequence). V shed 5 bases and J shed 6 bases, with 17 bases lying between them.

This clone was observed a few times. Other DNA sequences of this sample code for an identical CDR3. This rearrangement joins TRBV5-1 to TRBJ2-3; TRBD2 agrees at 9 bases. In germline, CDR1 is SGHRS, CDR2 YFSETQ. CDR3 size: 15 residues. V trimming: 5 bases; J trimming: 4 bases; junction bases outside the gene matches: 8. The CDR3 spells CASREGLAGADTQYF. DNA of the CDR3: TGCGCCAGCAGGGAGGGGTTAGCGGGAGCAGATACGCAGTATTTT. Drawing the rest from reference TRBV5-1 and TRBJ2-3, the complete variable domain is KAGVTQTPRYLIKTRGQQVTLSCSPISGHRSVSWYQQTPGQGLQFLFEYFSETQRNKGNFPGRFSGRQFSNSRSEMNVSTLELGDSALYLCASREGLAGADTQYFGPGTRLTVL.

The gene calls are TRBV5-6 and TRBJ2-1, with D possibly being TRBD1 (5 bases). CDR3 size: 15 residues. Germline lookup yields CDR1 SGHDT and CDR2 YYEEEE. V was pared by 0 bases and J by 0 bases, with 7 bases between. The DNA of the CDR3 is TGTGCCAGCAGCTTGGGACAGAGCTCCTACAATGAGCAGTTCTTC. Translating it yields CASSLGQSSYNEQFF.

The CDR3 DNA follows: TGTGCCACCAGTGACCCGGCTAGCGGGGGCACAGATACGCAGTATTTT. Amino acids: CATSDPASGGTDTQYF. V is TRBV24-1 and J is TRBJ2-3, with 9 bases that match TRBD2. The CDR3 length is 16 residues. After removal of 4 bases from V and 1 base from J, the junction contained 5 bases not matched to a gene. Germline CDR1 and CDR2: KGHDR and SFDVKD.

Concerning this clone: This same CDR3 is encoded by further DNA sequences in the sample. The V call is TRBV6-5, the J call TRBJ2-1; 14 nucleotides match TRBD2. The CDR3 contains 15 residues. CDR1 is MNHEY and CDR2 is SVGAGI in the germline V gene. After removal of 6 bases from V and 7 bases from J, the junction contained 5 bases not matched to a gene. This CDR3 reads CASSPGLAGVNEQFF. The CDR3 region has the DNA TGTGCCAGCAGCCCGGGACTAGCGGGAGTGAATGAGCAGTTCTTC.

The V and J genes are TRBV25-1 and TRBJ2-4; a weak D match, TRBD2 (7 bases). The CDR3 runs 14 residues. The ends were cut back, 2 bases at V and 8 bases at J, with 13 bases in the middle. Germline-derived CDR1 and CDR2 are MGHDK and SYGVNS. The CDR3 loop is CASSERGAYHIQYF. In DNA, the CDR3 is TGTGCCAGCAGTGAACGGGGGGCCTACCACATTCAGTACTTC.

This chain connects TRBV5-1 to TRBJ2-7; the D gene is possibly TRBD1 (5 bases). V lost 10 bases and J lost 3, with 26 bases in between. CDR3 length: 16 residues. CDR1 and CDR2 (germline): SGHRS, YFSETQ. The CDR3 loop is CADLMHEGAPHYEQYF. The CDR3 nucleotides read TGCGCCGACTTGATGCATGAAGGGGCTCCCCACTACGAGCAGTACTTC.

As DNA, the CDR3 is TGTGCCAGCAGCGGTCTAGCGAATGAGCAGTTCTTC. This sequence encodes CASSGLANEQFF. The chain joins TRBV9 to TRBJ2-1; tentative D call: TRBD2 (6 bases). The CDR3 sequence is 12 residues long. CDR1 SGDLS and CDR2 YYNGEE come from the germline V gene. Trimming took 3 bases from V and 7 from J, leaving 8 bases between them.

The chain couples TRBV5-1 to TRBJ2-7, with 12 bases aligning to TRBD2. Looked up from germline, CDR1 is SGHRS and CDR2 is YFSETQ. V shed 2 bases and J 1 base; nucleotides not matched to a gene: 7. The CDR3 is 17 amino acids. CDR3 amino acids: CASSFGLAGGRSYEQYF. The CDR3 region has the DNA TGCGCCAGCAGCTTCGGGCTAGCGGGGGGGCGTTCCTACGAGCAGTACTTC.

V is TRBV7-6 and J is TRBJ1-5; D not certain. This CDR3 comprises 14 residues. The germline V and J ends were trimmed by 2 bases and 2 bases, with 7 bases remaining between them. Germline V gives CDR1 SGHVS, CDR2 FNYEAQ. This chain's CDR3 is CASSLSEGNQPQHF. CDR3 nucleotides: TGTGCCAGCAGCTTAAGTGAGGGCAATCAGCCCCAGCATTTT. Full variable domain (remainder filled in from reference TRBV7-6 and TRBJ1-5): GAGVSQSPRYKVTKRGQDVALRCDPISGHVSLYWYRQALGQGPEFLTYFNYEAQQDKSGLPNDRFSAERPEGSISTLTIQRTEQRDSAMYRCASSLSEGNQPQHFGDGTRLSIL.

The chain links TRBV9 to TRBJ1-4, with TRBD1 matching 10 bases. Per germline, CDR1 SGDLS and CDR2 YYNGEE. Germline trimming cut 3 bases from V and 7 bases from J; bases unmatched to any gene: 3. The CDR3 extends over 14 amino acids. CDR3 in amino acids: CASSARDRGEKLFF. As DNA, the CDR3 is TGTGCCAGCAGCGCTAGGGACAGGGGTGAAAAACTGTTTTTT.

V usage is TRBV10-3 and J usage is TRBJ2-3; D gene ambiguous. The ends were cut back, 0 bases at V and 1 base at J, with 14 bases in the middle. Germline V lookup: CDR1 ENHRY, CDR2 SYGVKD. This CDR3 is 17 amino acids long. The CDR3 sequence is CAISESSTPVGTDTQYF. DNA for the CDR3: TGTGCCATCAGTGAGTCTAGTACCCCGGTGGGCACAGATACGCAGTATTTT.

This sequence joins TRBV19 and TRBJ2-5, with a possible D match to TRBD1 (6 bases). Germline values: CDR1 LNHDA, CDR2 SQIVND (reference sequence). V shed 6 bases and J shed 4 bases, with 15 bases lying between them. The CDR3 spans 14 residues. Here the CDR3 reads CASSNREVGETQYF. The CDR3 nucleotides are TGTGCCAGTAGCAACAGGGAAGTCGGAGAGACCCAGTACTTC.